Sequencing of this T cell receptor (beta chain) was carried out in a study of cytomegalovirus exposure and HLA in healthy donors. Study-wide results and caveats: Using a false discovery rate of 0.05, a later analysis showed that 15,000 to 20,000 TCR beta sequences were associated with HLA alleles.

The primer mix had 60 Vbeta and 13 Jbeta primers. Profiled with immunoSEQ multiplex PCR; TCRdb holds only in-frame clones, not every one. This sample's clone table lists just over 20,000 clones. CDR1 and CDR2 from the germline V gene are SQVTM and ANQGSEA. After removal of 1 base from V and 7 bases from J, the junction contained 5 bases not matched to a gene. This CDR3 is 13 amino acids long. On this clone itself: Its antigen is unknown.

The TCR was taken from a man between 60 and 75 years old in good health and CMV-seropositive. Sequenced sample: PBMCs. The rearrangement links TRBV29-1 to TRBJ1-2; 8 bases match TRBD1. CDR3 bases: TGCAGCGTTGAAGGACAGGGGAGGAGTGGCTACACCTTC. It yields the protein CSVEGQGRSGYTF. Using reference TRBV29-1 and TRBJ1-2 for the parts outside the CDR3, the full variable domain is SAVISQKPSRDICQRGTSLTIQCQVDSQVTMMFWYRQQPGQSLTLIATANQGSEATYESGFVIDKFPISRPNLTFSTLTVSNMSPEDSSIYLCSVEGQGRSGYTFGSGTRLTVV.